Each of the 5 T cell receptor beta chains below was sequenced from the same sample in a study of blood T cell repertoires in COVID-19. The data were produced by immunoSEQ multiplex PCR, yet TCRdb's version contains in-frame clones alone and is incomplete. The sample shows around 70,000 clones, around 86% of them seen only once. Sequenced material: peripheral blood. These receptors came from a man aged 45 to 65 with active COVID-19.

The chain links TRBV6-1 to TRBJ1-2, with D perhaps matching TRBD1 (5 bases). Germline CDR1 is MNHNS and CDR2 is SASEGT. V was pared by 3 bases and J by 7 bases, with 12 bases between. The length of the CDR3 is 13 residues. CDR3 coding DNA: TGTGCCAGCAGTGAGGGGCCTGTCCTTGGCTACACCTTC. It yields the protein CASSEGPVLGYTF.

V is TRBV27 and J is TRBJ2-5; D uncertain. The CDR3 has 15 amino acids. CDR1 and CDR2 from the germline V gene are MNHEY and SMNVEV (reference sequence). V was clipped by 4 bases and J by 5 bases, with 17 bases between them. Here the CDR3 DNA reads TGTGCCAGCAGTTCCATCTCAGAAACGTGGGAGACCCAGTACTTC. Its translation is CASSSISETWETQYF.

This chain joins TRBV24-1 and TRBJ1-1; 9 bases agree with TRBD1. V shed 2 bases, J shed 5 bases, and the junction held 5 bases outside the gene matches. CDR3 length equals 15 residues. Germline V gene data show CDR1 as KGHDR and CDR2 as SFDVKD. As DNA, the CDR3 is TGTGCCACCAGTGATTCTGGACAGGGGTGGACTGAAGCTTTCTTT. Protein: CATSDSGQGWTEAFF.

The chain employs TRBV6-5 and TRBJ2-2; D might be TRBD1 (6 bases). The CDR3 extends over 15 amino acids. The germline V and J ends were trimmed by 6 bases and 2 bases, with 13 bases remaining between them. CDR1 is MNHEY, CDR2 SVGAGI, per germline. The CDR3 nucleotides are TGTGCCAGCAGCAGAAACAGGGTAAACACCGGGGAGCTGTTTTTT. Protein sequence: CASSRNRVNTGELFF.

The chain couples TRBV15 to TRBJ1-6; TRBD1 is a possible D gene (5 bases). CDR3 length: 17 residues. Germline V gene lookup returns CDR1 LNHNV and CDR2 YYDKDF (reference sequence). Trimming stripped 0 bases from V and 4 bases from J, with 13 bases between. The CDR3 DNA is TGTGCCACCAGCAGAGATAGGGGCGGACCGTATAATTCACCCCTCCACTTT. It codes for CATSRDRGGPYNSPLHF.